This entry is about one TCR beta chain. In the PCR, 60 Vbeta and 13 Jbeta primers were used. The repertoire was sequenced with immunoSEQ multiplex PCR; TCRdb's copy has only in-frame clones and lacks some. Among some 200,000 clones, about 70% were seen once, and the ten largest hold over 1.5%. The data stem from a study of cytomegalovirus exposure and HLA in healthy donors. For the study at large: There were about 85 million unique TCRs (from HLA-typed donors) in an early data release.

Sequenced: PBMCs. The receptor comes from a woman in her twenties or thirties in good health and CMV-seronegative.

The CDR3 here is CASSRTSGTYNEQFF. The CDR3 region has the DNA TGTGCCAGCAGTCGCACTAGCGGAACCTACAATGAGCAGTTCTTC. The chain links TRBV6-5 to TRBJ2-1, with 8 bases aligning to TRBD2. J lost 2 bases, V lost 5 bases, and 5 bases had no gene match. The germline V gene encodes CDR1 MNHEY and CDR2 SVGAGI. This CDR3 has 15 amino acids.